This record covers a single T cell receptor (beta chain). The antigen remains undetermined. This table comes from immunoSEQ multiplex PCR, and its TCRdb copy is limited to in-frame clones, with some not included. The sample has roughly 70,000 clones; just over 85% are singletons. CDR1 and CDR2 (germline): MNHNS, SASEGT. CDR3 length equals 15 residues. The V gene end was trimmed by 6 bases and the J gene end by 5 bases; junction bases not matched to a gene: 12. This specimen belongs to a study of a mutant IDH1 vaccine in newly diagnosed glioma. Study context: The treated population exhibited a male proportion of about 60%, a female proportion of around 40%, and a mean age of approximately 42 years. Patients arrived already treated with radiotherapy, temozolomide, or both, most having had both.

Whole-study results and caveats: Most patients, around 93%, showed vaccine-induced immune responses.

The sample's time point: baseline, week 1 (first vaccination visit). Treatment defined: pre-vaccination baseline after standard-of-care therapy. Donor diagnoses consisted of new WHO grade 3 or 4 IDH1-mutant, ATRX-lost astrocytomas. This sequence originates from a man aged 25-45 years with glioma. The starting material was PBMCs, obtained from a glioma patient treated with radiotherapy, temozolomide or both. The chain links TRBV6-1 to TRBJ2-5; 7 bases align to TRBD1. The DNA for the CDR3 is TGTGCCAGCAGACTAGGGACAGTTGTAATTGAGACCCAGTACTTC. It yields the protein CASRLGTVVIETQYF.